This entry lists 25 T cell receptor beta chains sequenced from one sample in a study of CD8 T cells in ankylosing spondylitis. Study observations and caveats: Ankylosing spondylitis blood appeared to carry a characteristic TCR beta motif of fewer than 10 highly homologous variants.

Antigens for these TCRs are unknown. From the 5' RACE reads, TCRdb called clonotypes with MiXCR, one entry per CDR3 protein. This table holds about 510,000 distinct CDR3 sequences, approximately 5.3% found once. The sample taken for sequencing was blood, either unsorted or a sorted T cell fraction (not recorded which). The receptors originated from a male donor with ankylosing spondylitis.

The sample holds many counts of this clonotype. The chain links TRBV27 to TRBJ2-7; 11 bases are shared with TRBD1. The CDR3 consists of 13 residues. Germline-derived CDR1 and CDR2 are MNHEY and SMNVEV (reference sequence). V lost 6 bases to trimming and J lost 6 bases; unmatched junction nucleotides: 4. CDR3 amino acids: CASRGQGAAEQYF. The CDR3 nucleotides are TGTGCCAGCAGAGGACAGGGGGCTGCCGAGCAGTACTTC.

This clonotype was found many times. The chain links TRBV12-3 or TRBV12-4 to TRBJ2-1, with D possibly TRBD2 on 5 matching bases. V shed 8 bases and J shed 4 bases, with 15 bases lying between them. CDR3 length: 14 amino acids. The CDR3, as DNA: TGTGCCAGCGGCCTGGCGGGCCTTTACAATGAGCAGTTCTTC. It codes for CASGLAGLYNEQFF.

In this sample, this clonotype turned up many times. The chain is built from TRBV4-3 and TRBJ2-2; no clear D gene. The V and J ends lost 0 bases and 1 base respectively, with 9 bases between them. This CDR3 spans 16 amino acids. CDR1 and CDR2 from the germline V gene are LGHNA and YSLEER. The CDR3 DNA sequence: TGCGCCAGCAGCCAAGAAACGCGGCTGAACACCGGGGAGCTGTTTTTT. Protein sequence: CASSQETRLNTGELFF.

This clonotype occurred many times. The chain recombines TRBV5-4 with TRBJ2-2; 7 nucleotides match TRBD1. Unmatched junction bases numbered 8, after V lost 5 bases and J lost 1 base. Germline-derived CDR1 and CDR2 are SGHNT and YYREEE (reference sequence). There are 16 residues in the CDR3. CDR3 DNA sequence: TGTGCCAGCAGACCCAGGGGACAGCTGAACACCGGGGAGCTGTTTTTT. Residues: CASRPRGQLNTGELFF.

A few counts support this clonotype. The V and J genes are TRBV13 and TRBJ1-3; no firm D call. Germline V lookup: CDR1 PRHDT, CDR2 FYEKMQ (reference sequence). The CDR3 sequence is 16 residues long. With 4 bases removed from V and 0 bases from J, the gap between germline ends came to 13 bases. This CDR3 reads CASSWRPDRSGNTIYF. CDR3 in DNA: TGTGCCAGCAGCTGGAGACCGGACCGCTCTGGAAACACCATATATTTT.

At least ten counts were recorded for this clonotype. The chain uses TRBV6-5 and TRBJ1-5; D is unclear. This CDR3 contains 17 residues. V lost 0 bases, J lost 0 bases, and 12 bases lay in between. CDR1 and CDR2 (germline): MNHEY, SVGAGI. In DNA, the CDR3 is TGTGCCAGCAGTTACTCGAGTGCCCCCGGTAGCAATCAGCCCCAGCATTTT. It translates to CASSYSSAPGSNQPQHF.

At least ten counts were recorded for this clonotype. The chain combines TRBV10-1 with TRBJ2-7; the D call may be TRBD1 or TRBD2 (5 bases each). CDR3 length equals 15 residues. V dropped 5 bases and J dropped 2 bases, with 16 bases sitting between them. Per germline, CDR1 WNHNN and CDR2 SYGVQD (reference sequence). For the CDR3, the DNA is TGCGCCAGCAGTAACGTCTGGGACGGGACCTACGAGCAGTACTTC. As protein: CASSNVWDGTYEQYF.

This clonotype was found many times. V is TRBV15 and J is TRBJ1-4; D unresolved. Trimming removed 3 bases at V and 5 bases at J, with 7 bases between. The CDR3 runs to 13 residues. CDR1 and CDR2 from the germline V gene are LNHNV and YYDKDF (reference sequence). DNA for the CDR3: TGTGCCACCAGCAGGGACGGGAATGAAAAACTGTTTTTT. This translates into CATSRDGNEKLFF.

This clonotype was found many times. The chain carries TRBV7-2 and TRBJ2-4; tentative D call: TRBD2 (5 bases). There are 15 residues in the CDR3. V gave up 2 bases and J gave up 1 base, with 9 bases separating them. From germline, CDR1 is SGHTA and CDR2 FQGNSA. For the CDR3, the DNA is TGTGCCAGCAGCTTAACGGGAATTGCCAAAAACATTCAGTACTTC. Its translation is CASSLTGIAKNIQYF. Looking up the rest from reference TRBV7-2 and TRBJ2-4 gives the full variable domain: GAGVSQSPSNKVTEKGKDVELRCDPISGHTALYWYRQSLGQGLEFLIYFQGNSAPDKSGLPSDRFSAERTGGSVSTLTIQRTQQEDSAVYLCASSLTGIAKNIQYFGAGTRLSVL.

This clonotype showed up many times. V and J are TRBV20-1 and TRBJ1-2; 9 bases match TRBD1. The ends lost 4 bases at V and 4 bases at J; junction bases unmatched: 13. CDR3 length: 16 amino acids. Per the germline V gene, CDR1 is DFQATT and CDR2 is SNEGSKA (reference sequence). The CDR3 coding sequence is TGCAGTGCTACCGGGGACAGGGCCCGCGGGGGCTATGGCTACACCTTC. It translates to CSATGDRARGGYGYTF.

This clonotype was recorded many times. The J gene is TRBJ2-3, the V gene TRBV7-2; TRBD2 aligns across 9 bases. CDR1 and CDR2 from the germline V gene are SGHTA and FQGNSA. The trim removed 1 base at V and 6 bases at J, leaving 8 bases unmatched. CDR3 length equals 16 residues. CDR3 protein: CASSLGVSGSSDTQYF. DNA for the CDR3: TGTGCCAGCAGCTTAGGGGTTAGCGGGAGCTCTGATACGCAGTATTTT.

This clonotype was observed many times. The gene calls are TRBV6-2 or TRBV6-3 and TRBJ2-1; 7 nucleotides align to TRBD2. Trimming took 7 bases from V and 3 from J; bases not matched to a gene: 6. The CDR3 totals 14 residues. Germline V gives CDR1 MNHEY, CDR2 SVGEGT. The CDR3 sequence: CASKRSGNYNEQFF. The CDR3 coding sequence is TGTGCCAGCAAGAGGAGCGGGAACTACAATGAGCAGTTCTTC.

This clonotype was detected many times. In nucleotides, the CDR3 is TGTGGTCCCCTGGGGGCCAGGAACACTGAAGCTTTCTTT. It specifies CGPLGARNTEAFF. V gene TRBV7-7 combines with J gene TRBJ1-1; D possibly corresponds to TRBD1 (6 bases). Germline V gene data show CDR1 as SSHAT and CDR2 as FNYEAQ (reference sequence). The CDR3 is 13 amino acids.

Only a few counts were recorded for this clonotype. V and J are TRBV28 and TRBJ1-2, with 7 bases aligning to TRBD1. The germline CDR1 and CDR2 sequences are MDHEN and SYDVKM. J gave up 8 bases and V 2 bases, and 11 bases lay outside the gene matches. The CDR3 contains 15 residues. The CDR3 sequence is CASSLRRGQTGGYTF. As DNA, the CDR3 is TGTGCCAGCAGTTTACGAAGGGGGCAAACGGGAGGCTACACCTTC.

This clonotype was counted between two and nine times. The V gene is TRBV4-1, the J gene TRBJ2-5; possibly TRBD1 or TRBD2 for D (6 bases each). Trimming stripped 3 bases from V and 2 bases from J, with 13 bases between. The germline V gene has CDR1 MGHRA and CDR2 YSYEKL. This CDR3 region has 15 residues. The CDR3 loop is CASSQGAEGQETQYF. The CDR3 DNA sequence: TGCGCCAGCAGCCAGGGGGCGGAGGGACAAGAGACCCAGTACTTC.

This clonotype was seen ten or more times. This chain links TRBV20-1 with TRBJ2-1; D unresolved. The length of the CDR3 is 12 residues. Per germline, CDR1 DFQATT and CDR2 SNEGSKA (reference sequence). V shed 3 bases and J shed 4 bases, with 7 bases lying between them. CDR3 region: CSARRRYNEQFF. The CDR3 DNA reads TGCAGTGCTAGGCGGCGATACAATGAGCAGTTCTTC.

The sample holds a few counts of this clonotype. The chain recombines TRBV7-9 with TRBJ2-7; D possibly corresponds to TRBD1 (5 bases). Looked up from germline, CDR1 is SEHNR and CDR2 is FQNEAQ (reference sequence). V shed 0 bases and J shed 4 bases, with 13 bases lying between them. The CDR3 extends over 15 amino acids. CDR3 nucleotide sequence: TGTGCCAGCAGCTTAGCGTTGGACACGAATTACGAGCAGTACTTC. It translates to CASSLALDTNYEQYF.

This clonotype was picked up a small number of times. The gene calls are TRBV24-1 and TRBJ2-7; D gene unclear. The germline gives CDR1 KGHDR, CDR2 SFDVKD. There are 12 residues in the CDR3. Between the trimmed V and J ends, which lost 3 bases and 7 bases, there was a span of 9 bases. DNA for the CDR3: TGTGCCACCAGTGATGTTGGTAAGGAGCAGTACTTC. Translating gives CATSDVGKEQYF.

In this sample, this clonotype turned up many times. The CDR3 DNA is TGTGCCAGCACCTCCGGACGGGGGTCCTACGAGCAGTACTTC. This encodes CASTSGRGSYEQYF. The chain joins TRBV7-2 to TRBJ2-7, with D perhaps TRBD2 (6 bases). The CDR3 covers 14 residues. V was pared by 7 bases and J by 1 base, with 14 bases between. Germline assignment: CDR1 SGHTA and CDR2 FQGNSA.

This clonotype was seen at least ten times. The chain combines TRBV5-1 with TRBJ1-4; TRBD1 is a possible D gene (6 bases). The germline V gene encodes CDR1 SGHRS and CDR2 YFSETQ. Trimming took 0 bases from V and 6 from J, leaving 12 bases between them. This CDR3 has 15 residues. The CDR3 region is CASSLVAGEDEKLFF. DNA of the CDR3: TGCGCCAGCAGCTTGGTGGCAGGGGAGGATGAAAAACTGTTTTTT.

This clonotype was detected many times. This chain connects TRBV15 to TRBJ1-1; 7 nucleotides align to TRBD1. CDR3 length: 15 amino acids. Trimming cost V 4 bases and J 11 bases; bases outside gene matches: 16. Germline V gives CDR1 LNHNV, CDR2 YYDKDF (reference sequence). CDR3 nucleotide sequence: TGTGCCACCAGCATTTTCCGGACAGGTCCTTTAGGGGCTTTCTTT. Translated, it gives CATSIFRTGPLGAFF. Combining the CDR3 with reference TRBV15 and TRBJ1-1 gives the whole variable domain DAMVIQNPRYQVTQFGKPVTLSCSQTLNHNVMYWYQQKSSQAPKLLFHYYDKDFNNEADTPDNFQSRRPNTSFCFLDIRSPGLGDTAMYLCATSIFRTGPLGAFFGQGTRLTVV.

There are many counts of this clonotype. V usage is TRBV15 and J usage is TRBJ1-2; D uncertain. CDR1 LNHNV and CDR2 YYDKDF come from the germline V gene (reference sequence). The CDR3 runs to 12 residues. The ends were cut back, 8 bases at V and 4 bases at J, with 11 bases in the middle. This CDR3 is CATSLSAYGYTF. Written as DNA, the CDR3 is TGTGCCACCTCTCTCTCGGCCTATGGCTACACCTTC.

This clonotype was picked up many times. The V and J genes are TRBV5-1 and TRBJ2-7, with 7 bases that match TRBD1. The germline V gene encodes CDR1 SGHRS and CDR2 YFSETQ. CDR3 size: 15 residues. J gave up 3 bases and V 3 bases, and 9 bases lay outside the gene matches. In DNA, the CDR3 is TGCGCCAGCAGCTCCCTCCGGACAGGAGTCTACGAGCAGTACTTC. Residues: CASSSLRTGVYEQYF.

The chain combines TRBV2 with TRBJ1-2; no definite D call. Germline CDR1 and CDR2: SNHLY and FYNNEI. Deletions cut 7 bases from V and 4 bases from J, with 13 bases between. CDR3 length: 13 residues. The CDR3 loop is CASTGGVGYGYTF. CDR3 in DNA: TGTGCCAGCACCGGCGGGGTTGGCTATGGCTACACCTTC. The variable domain in full, completed from reference TRBV2 and TRBJ1-2, reads EPEVTQTPSHQVTQMGQEVILRCVPISNHLYFYWYRQILGQKVEFLVSFYNNEISEKSEIFDDQFSVERPDGSNFTLKIRSTKLEDSAMYFCASTGGVGYGYTFGSGTRLTVV.

This clonotype was detected many times. The chain is built from TRBV28 and TRBJ1-5, with a weak D call TRBD1 (6 bases). Germline values: CDR1 MDHEN, CDR2 SYDVKM. This CDR3 is 13 amino acids long. V shed 7 bases and J shed 8 bases, with 15 bases lying between them. The CDR3 coding sequence is TGTGCCAGCACCAGGGGCCCTATGAAGCCCCAGCATTTT. Residues: CASTRGPMKPQHF.